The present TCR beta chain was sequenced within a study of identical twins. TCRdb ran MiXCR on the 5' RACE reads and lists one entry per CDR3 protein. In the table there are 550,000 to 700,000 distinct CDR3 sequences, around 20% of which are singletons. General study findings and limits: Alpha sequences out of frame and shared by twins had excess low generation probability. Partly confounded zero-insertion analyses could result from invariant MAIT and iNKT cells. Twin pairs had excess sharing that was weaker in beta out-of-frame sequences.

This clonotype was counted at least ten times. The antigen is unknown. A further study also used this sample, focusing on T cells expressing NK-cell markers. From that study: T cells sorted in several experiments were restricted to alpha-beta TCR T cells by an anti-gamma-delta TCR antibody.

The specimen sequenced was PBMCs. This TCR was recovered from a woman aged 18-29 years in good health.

The DNA for the CDR3 is TGCAGTGCCCTACGGCAGGGGGCGAATGGCTACACCTTC. It codes for CSALRQGANGYTF. The chain links TRBV20-1 to TRBJ1-2, with TRBD1 matching 8 bases. The CDR3 contains 13 residues. V was pared by 6 bases and J by 6 bases, with 9 bases of the junction left unmatched. Germline V gene sequence: CDR1 DFQATT, CDR2 SNEGSKA (reference sequence).